The 29 T cell receptor beta chains listed next were all sequenced from one sample in a study of blood T cell repertoires in COVID-19 (TCRdb year 2020). The protocol used for the library was the immunoSEQ multiplex PCR assay. Not all clones reach the TCRdb copy of this immuneACCESS table, which keeps in-frame sequences only. Checked studies attribute under half of the gap to unresolved V genes and leave the rest unexplained. Recorded for this sample are under 85,000 clones; roughly 77% of them occurred a single time. Approximately 14% of the sample lies in the top ten. The specimen sequenced was peripheral blood. The receptor source for this set is a man at least 80 years old with acute or convalescent COVID-19.

The genes are TRBV7-8 and TRBJ2-2; D is unclear. Germline V lookup: CDR1 SGHVS, CDR2 FQNEAQ. CDR3 length: 16 residues. V was trimmed by 1 base and J by 0 bases, leaving 9 bases between them. The CDR3 loop is CASSLDTASNTGELFF. The CDR3 nucleotides are TGTGCCAGCAGCTTAGATACAGCCTCGAACACCGGGGAGCTGTTTTTT. Filled out from reference TRBV7-8 and TRBJ2-2, the complete variable domain reads GAGVSQSPRYKVAKRGQDVALRCDPISGHVSLFWYQQALGQGPEFLTYFQNEAQLDKSGLPSDRFFAERPEGSVSTLKIQRTQQEDSAVYLCASSLDTASNTGELFFGEGSRLTVL.

The rearrangement uses TRBV4-2 and TRBJ2-7, with 10 bases fitting TRBD1. The V gene's germline CDR1 is LGHNA and CDR2 YNFKEQ. This CDR3 comprises 16 residues. The V gene end was trimmed by 3 bases and the J gene end by 2 bases; junction bases not matched to a gene: 7. The CDR3 sequence: CASSQGRGQGAYEQYF. The CDR3 DNA reads as TGTGCCAGCAGCCAGGGCCGAGGACAGGGGGCCTACGAGCAGTACTTC.

This chain's CDR3 is CASSLQGATEAFF. The CDR3 DNA reads as TGTGCCAGCAGCCTACAGGGGGCGACTGAAGCTTTCTTT. The chain joins TRBV7-9 to TRBJ1-1, with TRBD1 matching 9 bases. The trim removed 5 bases at V and 5 bases at J, leaving 3 bases unmatched. CDR3 length: 13 amino acids. Per germline, CDR1 SEHNR and CDR2 FQNEAQ (reference sequence).

This clone was observed a single time. The chain is built from TRBV24-1 and TRBJ2-7; 8 nucleotides match TRBD1. Trimming removed 0 bases from V and 3 bases from J; junction bases left unmatched: 3. The germline gives CDR1 KGHDR, CDR2 SFDVKD. The CDR3 runs to 15 residues. The CDR3, as DNA: TGTGCCACCAGTGATTTGGGGGGACAGGACTACGAGCAGTACTTC. It is translated as CATSDLGGQDYEQYF.

V is TRBV5-1 and J is TRBJ1-4; D is uncertain. The ends were cut back, 6 bases at V and 0 bases at J, with 12 bases in the middle. There are 15 residues in the CDR3. The germline gives CDR1 SGHRS, CDR2 YFSETQ. CDR3 DNA: TGCGCCAGCACCACCCACAGTGCAACTAATGAAAAACTGTTTTTT. The encoded protein is CASTTHSATNEKLFF. The full variable domain, with the rest looked up from reference TRBV5-1 and TRBJ1-4, is KAGVTQTPRYLIKTRGQQVTLSCSPISGHRSVSWYQQTPGQGLQFLFEYFSETQRNKGNFPGRFSGRQFSNSRSEMNVSTLELGDSALYLCASTTHSATNEKLFFGSGTQLSVL.

The chain couples TRBV27 to TRBJ1-2; perhaps TRBD1 as D (6 bases). Germline V gene lookup returns CDR1 MNHEY and CDR2 SMNVEV (reference sequence). The CDR3 extends over 15 amino acids. V lost 6 bases and J lost 0, with 14 bases in between. Here the CDR3 DNA reads TGTGCCAGCAGGTGGAACAGGGCCTCTAACTATGGCTACACCTTC. Protein product: CASRWNRASNYGYTF.

This rearrangement joins TRBV29-1 to TRBJ1-2, with a tentative D call TRBD1 (6 bases). The germline gives CDR1 SQVTM, CDR2 ANQGSEA. V lost 3 bases and J 2 bases, leaving 10 bases between the germline ends. The CDR3 length is 13 residues. CDR3 sequence: CSVEPDRNYGYTF. For the CDR3, the DNA is TGCAGCGTTGAGCCTGACAGGAACTATGGCTACACCTTC.

As concerns this clone: At one boundary the junction diverges from the germline segment, which might be a read error. The rearrangement uses TRBV28 and TRBJ1-5, with 8 positions matching TRBD1. CDR1 and CDR2 from the germline V gene are MDHEN and SYDVKM. The CDR3 is made up of 17 amino acids. The CDR3 reads CASSFPVFGTGNRPQHF. In DNA, the CDR3 is TGTGCCAGCAGTTTTCCGGTATTTGGGACAGGTAATCGGCCCCAGCATTTT.

The rearrangement joins TRBV7-2 to TRBJ2-5; D is unresolved. The CDR3 is 14 residues long. Germline V gene lookup returns CDR1 SGHTA and CDR2 FQGNSA. The germline V and J ends were trimmed by 5 bases and 0 bases, with 10 bases remaining between them. This chain's CDR3 is CASSLPGYQETQYF. CDR3 in DNA: TGTGCCAGCAGCCTACCCGGGTACCAAGAGACCCAGTACTTC.

V is TRBV11-1 and J is TRBJ1-1; D is ambiguous. Germline CDR1 SGHAT, CDR2 FQDESV (reference sequence). This CDR3 comprises 14 residues. Trimming took 2 bases from V and 0 from J, leaving 7 bases between them. CDR3 region: CASSLSPVNTEAFF. DNA for the CDR3: TGTGCCAGCAGCTTAAGCCCGGTGAACACTGAAGCTTTCTTT.

This sequence joins TRBV27 and TRBJ1-1; TRBD1 agrees at 8 bases. The V gene end was trimmed by 6 bases and the J gene end by 8 bases; junction bases not matched to a gene: 8. Looked up from germline, CDR1 is MNHEY and CDR2 is SMNVEV (reference sequence). The CDR3 runs 13 residues. The CDR3 DNA reads TGTGCCAGCAGACCGACAGGGGTTGGGGAAGCTTTCTTT. Translation gives CASRPTGVGEAFF.

The J gene is TRBJ2-7, the V gene TRBV28, with 7 bases aligning to TRBD2. The CDR3 totals 12 residues. Germline V CDR1 and CDR2: MDHEN, SYDVKM. Trimming at V came to 8 bases and at J to 5 bases, leaving 6 bases not matched to a gene. CDR3 protein: CASAGGGDEQYF. The CDR3 DNA follows: TGTGCCAGCGCAGGTGGGGGGGACGAGCAGTACTTC.

The V and J genes are TRBV6-1 and TRBJ2-5; 10 bases line up with TRBD2. Germline CDR1 is MNHNS and CDR2 is SASEGT. CDR3 length equals 14 residues. Losses at the gene ends were 3 bases for V and 4 bases for J; bases not matched to a gene: 2. The CDR3 here is CASSESSGRETQYF. The CDR3 DNA is TGTGCCAGCAGTGAGTCTAGCGGGAGAGAGACCCAGTACTTC.

The chain links TRBV6-5 to TRBJ2-5; D perhaps matches TRBD1 (8 bases). This CDR3 has 13 amino acids. From germline, CDR1 is MNHEY and CDR2 SVGAGI. The CDR3 spells CASPDREGETQYF. DNA for the CDR3: TGTGCTTCCCCGGACAGGGAGGGTGAGACCCAGTACTTC.

This rearrangement joins TRBV21-1 to TRBJ1-6; the D call in the table, TRBD1, was not verified against the DNA. TRBV21-1 is tagged as a pseudogene. There are 14 residues in the CDR3. CDR3 nucleotide sequence: TGTGCCAGCAGCAAATATCCGGGACAAACGGGCCTCCACTTT. This encodes CASSKYPGQTGLHF.

V is TRBV5-4 and J is TRBJ1-5; unclear D gene. Germline loops: CDR1 SGHNT, CDR2 YYREEE (reference sequence). The CDR3 sequence is 14 residues long. V shed 0 bases and J shed 0 bases, with 4 bases lying between them. The CDR3 sequence is CASSLANSNQPQHF. The CDR3, as DNA: TGTGCCAGCAGCTTGGCAAATAGCAATCAGCCCCAGCATTTT.

The chain couples TRBV11-2 to TRBJ1-2; 9 bases match TRBD1. Germline values: CDR1 SGHAT, CDR2 FQNNGV. This CDR3 contains 15 residues. V gave up 5 bases and J gave up 1 base; unmatched junction bases: 5. CDR3 bases: TGTGCCAGCAGCCGGATGGGACAGGGTAACTATGGCTACACCTTC. Protein product: CASSRMGQGNYGYTF.

This chain uses TRBV7-9 with TRBJ2-5, with 7 bases fitting TRBD2. After removal of 3 bases from V and 2 bases from J, the junction contained 18 bases not matched to a gene. This CDR3 region has 19 residues. Germline-derived CDR1 and CDR2 are SEHNR and FQNEAQ (reference sequence). The CDR3 nucleotides are TGTGCCAGCAGCTTGAGGAGGACTAGGAGTTCCCTTCGGCAAGAGACCCAGTACTTC. This sequence encodes CASSLRRTRSSLRQETQYF. Supplemented by reference TRBV7-9 and TRBJ2-5, the full variable domain reads DTGVSQNPRHKITKRGQNVTFRCDPISEHNRLYWYRQTLGQGPEFLTYFQNEAQLEKSRLLSDRFSAERPKGSFSTLEIQRTEQGDSAMYLCASSLRRTRSSLRQETQYFGPGTRLLVL.

The rearrangement links TRBV19 to TRBJ2-2, with 9 positions matching TRBD2. The CDR3 sequence is 17 residues long. The ends lost 4 bases at V and 7 bases at J; junction bases unmatched: 13. Germline CDR1 reads LNHDA; CDR2 reads SQIVND (reference sequence). The CDR3 sequence: CASSRRGSGGAGGELFF. The CDR3 coding sequence is TGTGCCAGTAGTAGAAGGGGTAGCGGGGGCGCCGGCGGGGAGCTGTTTTTT.

J is TRBJ1-3 and V is TRBV2, with D perhaps TRBD1 (5 bases). This CDR3 region has 15 residues. Germline-derived CDR1 and CDR2 are SNHLY and FYNNEI. V lost 2 bases and J lost 2, with 10 bases in between. The CDR3 DNA reads TGTGCCAGCAGTGAACAGACAGTCGCTGGAAACACCATATATTTT. Its protein product is CASSEQTVAGNTIYF.

The chain links TRBV7-2 to TRBJ2-7; 10 bases align to TRBD2. The CDR3 consists of 15 residues. V was clipped by 5 bases and J by 0 bases; unmatched bases: 4. From germline, CDR1 is SGHTA and CDR2 FQGNSA. CDR3 nucleotides: TGTGCCAGCAGCACCGGACTAGCGGTCTCCTACGAGCAGTACTTC. It is translated as CASSTGLAVSYEQYF.

The rearrangement links TRBV7-6 to TRBJ1-5; the D is unclear. Trimming shortened V by 2 bases and J by 2 bases, and 10 bases separated the two germline ends. Germline V gene lookup returns CDR1 SGHVS and CDR2 FNYEAQ. The CDR3 is 15 residues long. CDR3 sequence (DNA): TGTGCCAGCAGCTTAAGTGGAGCGGGCAATCAGCCCCAGCATTTT. This gives the protein CASSLSGAGNQPQHF.

J is TRBJ2-7 and V is TRBV6-2 or TRBV6-3; TRBD1 matches at 8 bases. Germline V gene lookup returns CDR1 MNHEY and CDR2 SVGEGT. This CDR3 region has 13 residues. V shed 6 bases, J shed 2 bases, and the junction held 3 bases outside the gene matches. DNA for the CDR3: TGTGCCAGCAGCCCGGACAGGGCCTACGAGCAGTACTTC. Its protein is CASSPDRAYEQYF.

Note on this clone: An end of the junction differs from the germline gene, which may be a read error. V and J are TRBV28 and TRBJ2-3, with D perhaps matching TRBD2 (5 bases). The CDR3 spans 14 residues. Germline CDR1 and CDR2: MDHEN and SYDVKM. CDR3 nucleotide sequence: TGTGCCAGCAGTTTGAGCGGCTCCACACATACGCAGTATTTT. Translation gives CASSLSGSTHTQYF.

The rearrangement joins TRBV10-3 to TRBJ2-2; 10 nucleotides match TRBD1. CDR1 and CDR2 (germline): ENHRY, SYGVKD. This CDR3 is built from 14 residues. The junction had 3 bases not matched to a gene; V was cut back by 7 bases and J by 4 bases. CDR3: CAIKDRGSTGELFF. CDR3 bases: TGTGCCATCAAGGACAGGGGGAGCACCGGGGAGCTGTTTTTT.

The rearrangement links TRBV5-6 to TRBJ2-1; D is undetermined. Germline values: CDR1 SGHDT, CDR2 YYEEEE. This CDR3 comprises 11 residues. The V and J ends lost 4 bases and 7 bases respectively, with 6 bases between them. CDR3 amino acids: CASSLTNEQFF. The DNA of the CDR3 is TGTGCCAGCAGCCTTACTAATGAGCAGTTCTTC.

The chain recombines TRBV15 with TRBJ2-7, with TRBD1 matching 7 bases. CDR3 length: 14 amino acids. Per germline, CDR1 LNHNV and CDR2 YYDKDF (reference sequence). Germline trimming cut 1 base from V and 6 bases from J; bases unmatched to any gene: 6. DNA for the CDR3: TGTGCCACCAGCAGAGTTCAGGGGGTTTCCGAGCAGTACTTC. Encoded protein: CATSRVQGVSEQYF.

This clone was counted a few times. The J gene is TRBJ1-2, the V gene TRBV10-3; 10 bases line up with TRBD1. The CDR3 totals 17 residues. CDR1 is ENHRY and CDR2 is SYGVKD in the germline V gene. The V gene end was trimmed by 5 bases and the J gene end by 5 bases; junction bases not matched to a gene: 14. CDR3 sequence reads: CAISPAQGTGERYGYTF. The CDR3 DNA follows: TGTGCCATCAGTCCGGCCCAGGGGACAGGGGAAAGGTATGGCTACACCTTC.

V usage is TRBV29-1 and J usage is TRBJ2-7, with 9 bases identical to TRBD1. Germline trimming cut 3 bases from V and 2 bases from J; bases unmatched to any gene: 8. The CDR3 consists of 15 residues. Germline V gene sequence: CDR1 SQVTM, CDR2 ANQGSEA. CDR3 sequence (DNA): TGCAGCGTTGATCTTTGGGACAGGGACACCTACGAGCAGTACTTC. Its protein is CSVDLWDRDTYEQYF.